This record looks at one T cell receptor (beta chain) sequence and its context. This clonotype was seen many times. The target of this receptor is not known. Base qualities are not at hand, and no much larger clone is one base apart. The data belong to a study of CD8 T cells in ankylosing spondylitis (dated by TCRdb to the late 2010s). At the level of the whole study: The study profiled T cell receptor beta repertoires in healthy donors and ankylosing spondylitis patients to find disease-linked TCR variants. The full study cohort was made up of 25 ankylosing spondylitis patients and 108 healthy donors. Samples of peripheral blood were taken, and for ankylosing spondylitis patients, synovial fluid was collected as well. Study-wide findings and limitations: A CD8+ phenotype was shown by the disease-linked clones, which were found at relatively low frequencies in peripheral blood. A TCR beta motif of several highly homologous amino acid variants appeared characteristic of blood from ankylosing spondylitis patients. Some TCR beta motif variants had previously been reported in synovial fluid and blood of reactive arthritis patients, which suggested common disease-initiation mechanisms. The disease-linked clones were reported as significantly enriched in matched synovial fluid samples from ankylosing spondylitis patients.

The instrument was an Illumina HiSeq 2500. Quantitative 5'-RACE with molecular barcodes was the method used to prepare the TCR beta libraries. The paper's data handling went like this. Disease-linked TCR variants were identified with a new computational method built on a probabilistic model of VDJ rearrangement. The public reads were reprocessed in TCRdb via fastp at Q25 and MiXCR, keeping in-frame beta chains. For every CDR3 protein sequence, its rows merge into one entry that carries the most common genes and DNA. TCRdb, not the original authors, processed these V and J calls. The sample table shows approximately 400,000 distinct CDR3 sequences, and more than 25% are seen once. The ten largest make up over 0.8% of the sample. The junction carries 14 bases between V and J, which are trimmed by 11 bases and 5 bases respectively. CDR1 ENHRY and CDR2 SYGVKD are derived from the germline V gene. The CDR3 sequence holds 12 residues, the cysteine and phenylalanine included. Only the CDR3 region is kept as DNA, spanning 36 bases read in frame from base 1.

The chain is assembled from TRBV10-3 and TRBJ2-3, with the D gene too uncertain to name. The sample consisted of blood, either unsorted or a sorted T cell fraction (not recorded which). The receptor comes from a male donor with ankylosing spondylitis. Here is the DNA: TGTGCCGTCCGCGGTAGCCAAGATACGCAGTATTTT. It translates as CAVRGSQDTQYF.